What follows are 18 T cell receptor beta chains derived from one specimen sequenced in a study of memory CD8 T cells in hepatitis C reinfection. Noted time point: late/post reinfection, 12 to 24 weeks after detection. Sorted cells were sequenced directly ex vivo without any in vitro expansion. Sequencing used immunoSEQ multiplex PCR; TCRdb keeps in-frame clones, though not all of them. The data hold approximately 49,000 clones, with 75% to 90% observed a single time. What was sequenced was naive CD8+ T cells sorted from blood. These receptors originate from a man between 18 and 35 years old with hepatitis C virus infection.

The chain uses TRBV7-8 and TRBJ2-7; 8 bases match TRBD2. CDR3 size: 15 residues. V shed 6 bases, J shed 0 bases, and the junction held 7 bases outside the gene matches. Germline-derived CDR1 and CDR2 are SGHVS and FQNEAQ. The CDR3 region is CASRSTSGFSYEQYF. The CDR3 DNA reads as TGTGCCAGCAGGTCAACTAGCGGCTTCTCCTACGAGCAGTACTTC.

The chain combines TRBV27 with TRBJ2-7; D not resolved. The V gene lost 4 bases and the J gene lost 3 bases, with 10 bases spanning the gap. CDR3 size: 13 residues. Germline CDR1 and CDR2: MNHEY and SMNVEV (reference sequence). CDR3 sequence: CASSYRSLYEQYF. The CDR3 DNA reads as TGTGCCAGCAGTTATCGATCACTCTACGAGCAGTACTTC.

The rearrangement links TRBV5-5 to TRBJ2-2; the match to TRBD2 covers 10 bases. Trimming at V came to 4 bases and at J to 3 bases, leaving 3 bases not matched to a gene. The CDR3 loop spans 15 amino acids. The germline V gene has CDR1 SGHKS and CDR2 YYEKEE (reference sequence). CDR3 DNA sequence: TGTGCCAGCAGCCCTCTAGCGGGAGACACCGGGGAGCTGTTTTTT. It is translated as CASSPLAGDTGELFF.

The J gene is TRBJ2-5, the V gene TRBV18; no firm D call. The CDR3 totals 14 residues. Trimming took off 4 bases at V and 2 bases at J, with 11 bases between the two ends. In germline, CDR1 is KGHSH, CDR2 LQKENI. The DNA for the CDR3 is TGTGCCAGCTCACTCACCACAGTTCAAGAGACCCAGTACTTC. It specifies CASSLTTVQETQYF.

This clone was recorded once. This rearrangement joins TRBV27 to TRBJ2-1, with 7 bases fitting TRBD2. The CDR3 has 14 amino acids. After removal of 6 bases from V and 0 bases from J, the junction contained 2 bases not matched to a gene. In germline, CDR1 is MNHEY, CDR2 SMNVEV (reference sequence). CDR3 sequence: CASRLAGSYNEQFF. CDR3 in DNA: TGTGCCAGCAGGTTAGCGGGCTCCTACAATGAGCAGTTCTTC.

The chain uses TRBV5-6 and TRBJ2-5; maybe TRBD1 (6 bases). Trimming removed 0 bases from V and 0 bases from J, with 9 bases in between. The CDR3 runs to 15 residues. Germline V gene data show CDR1 as SGHDT and CDR2 as YYEEEE. Here the CDR3 reads CASSLGTGYQETQYF. The CDR3 DNA follows: TGTGCCAGCAGCTTGGGTACAGGGTACCAAGAGACCCAGTACTTC.

The sample holds a few counts of this clone. DNA of the CDR3: TGCGCCAGCAGCCAGGCAGGGACTGAAGCTTTCTTT. Translating it yields CASSQAGTEAFF. This chain joins TRBV4-1 and TRBJ1-1; tentatively, D is TRBD1 (5 bases). Trimming stripped 3 bases from V and 5 bases from J, with 7 bases between. Germline-derived CDR1 and CDR2 are MGHRA and YSYEKL. This CDR3 comprises 12 residues.

This chain uses TRBV4-3 with TRBJ1-1, with 10 bases aligning to TRBD1. The germline gives CDR1 LGHNA, CDR2 YSLEER. The ends lost 3 bases at V and 4 bases at J; junction bases unmatched: 5. This CDR3 is built from 15 residues. For the CDR3, the DNA is TGCGCCAGCAGCCAGGGGGACAGGGGAGTCACTGAAGCTTTCTTT. This gives the protein CASSQGDRGVTEAFF.

The chain combines TRBV5-1 with TRBJ1-1, with TRBD1 as a possible D gene (5 bases). The CDR3 extends over 15 amino acids. Germline V gives CDR1 SGHRS, CDR2 YFSETQ. V was pared by 0 bases and J by 0 bases, with 9 bases between. CDR3 in amino acids: CASSLEQGLNTEAFF. CDR3 nucleotide sequence: TGCGCCAGCAGCTTGGAGCAGGGCTTGAACACTGAAGCTTTCTTT.

The genes are TRBV10-2 and TRBJ2-1, with TRBD1 as a possible D gene (5 bases). Germline lookup yields CDR1 WSHSY and CDR2 SAAADI. The CDR3 covers 13 residues. V was trimmed by 4 bases and J by 5 bases, leaving 9 bases between them. This CDR3 reads CASSGGLNNEQFF. CDR3 in DNA: TGCGCCAGCAGTGGGGGCCTCAACAATGAGCAGTTCTTC.

V is TRBV7-2 and J is TRBJ1-5; 8 positions agree with TRBD1. The CDR3 is 13 amino acids. Per the germline V gene, CDR1 is SGHTA and CDR2 is FQGNSA. Unmatched junction bases numbered 0, after V lost 3 bases and J lost 5 bases. This CDR3 reads CASSLTGDQPQHF. In nucleotides, the CDR3 is TGTGCCAGCAGCTTGACAGGGGATCAGCCCCAGCATTTT. The full variable domain, rest sourced from reference TRBV7-2 and TRBJ1-5, is GAGVSQSPSNKVTEKGKDVELRCDPISGHTALYWYRQSLGQGLEFLIYFQGNSAPDKSGLPSDRFSAERTGGSVSTLTIQRTQQEDSAVYLCASSLTGDQPQHFGDGTRLSIL.

Written as DNA, the CDR3 is TGTGCCAGCAGTTTAGGAGTAGGGACACGGACAGATACGCAGTATTTT. Protein product: CASSLGVGTRTDTQYF. The chain employs TRBV27 and TRBJ2-3, with a weak D call TRBD1 (6 bases). The V gene's germline CDR1 is MNHEY and CDR2 SMNVEV (reference sequence). This CDR3 has 16 amino acids. V shed 2 bases and J shed 3 bases, with 15 bases lying between them.

The CDR3: CASSPEGDIYEQYF. Written as DNA, the CDR3 is TGTGCCAGCAGCCCCGAGGGGGACATCTACGAGCAGTACTTC. This chain connects TRBV11-1 to TRBJ2-7, with TRBD1 as a possible D gene (6 bases). The CDR3 totals 14 residues. Trimming cost V 5 bases and J 3 bases, with 14 bases left between them. From germline, CDR1 is SGHAT and CDR2 FQDESV (reference sequence).

The chain links TRBV6-1 to TRBJ1-5, with D hard to call. The CDR3 totals 15 residues. Trimming stripped 7 bases from V and 6 bases from J, with 19 bases between. Germline CDR1 and CDR2: MNHNS and SASEGT. In DNA, the CDR3 is TGTGCCAGCACCGAATTATGGGCTACGGCTCAGCCCCAGCATTTT. Encoded protein: CASTELWATAQPQHF.

V gene TRBV9 combines with J gene TRBJ2-5; D is perhaps TRBD1 (6 bases). CDR1 and CDR2 from the germline V gene are SGDLS and YYNGEE. The CDR3 length is 14 residues. V was cut by 0 bases and J by 2 bases, with 8 bases left in between. CDR3 protein: CASSVDGTQETQYF. Here the CDR3 DNA reads TGTGCCAGCAGCGTAGACGGGACACAAGAGACCCAGTACTTC.

The rearrangement joins TRBV6-5 to TRBJ2-7, with D possibly TRBD2 on 5 matching bases. The CDR3 loop spans 15 amino acids. CDR1 is MNHEY, CDR2 SVGAGI, per germline. Trimming took off 5 bases at V and 5 bases at J, with 19 bases between the two ends. The DNA for the CDR3 is TGTGCCAGCAGTAACCCCCGGGAAACCATCGACGAGCAGTACTTC. Amino acid sequence: CASSNPRETIDEQYF.

J is TRBJ2-7 and V is TRBV28; 8 nucleotides match TRBD2. Trimming removed 5 bases from V and 0 bases from J; junction bases left unmatched: 9. CDR1 is MDHEN, CDR2 SYDVKM, per germline. The CDR3 contains 16 residues. CDR3 loop: CASSPMTSESSYEQYF. CDR3 sequence (DNA): TGTGCCAGCAGTCCCATGACTAGCGAGAGCTCCTACGAGCAGTACTTC. The complete variable domain, with remaining parts taken from reference TRBV28 and TRBJ2-7, reads DVKVTQSSRYLVKRTGEKVFLECVQDMDHENMFWYRQDPGLGLRLIYFSYDVKMKEKGDIPEGYSVSREKKERFSLILESASTNQTSMYLCASSPMTSESSYEQYFGPGTRLTVT.

Points on this clone: The junction and the germline gene differ at one end; a read error may be behind it. At the DNA level, this CDR3 is encoded by other sequences in the same sample as well. This chain links TRBV6-6 with TRBJ1-2; a weak D match, TRBD1 (5 bases). CDR3 length: 15 residues. Germline CDR1 reads MNHNY; CDR2 reads SVGAGI (reference sequence). CDR3 nucleotide sequence: TGCGCCAGCAGTTACTCCCCGGAAGGGGTGGAGGGCTACACCTTC. It codes for CASSYSPEGVEGYTF.